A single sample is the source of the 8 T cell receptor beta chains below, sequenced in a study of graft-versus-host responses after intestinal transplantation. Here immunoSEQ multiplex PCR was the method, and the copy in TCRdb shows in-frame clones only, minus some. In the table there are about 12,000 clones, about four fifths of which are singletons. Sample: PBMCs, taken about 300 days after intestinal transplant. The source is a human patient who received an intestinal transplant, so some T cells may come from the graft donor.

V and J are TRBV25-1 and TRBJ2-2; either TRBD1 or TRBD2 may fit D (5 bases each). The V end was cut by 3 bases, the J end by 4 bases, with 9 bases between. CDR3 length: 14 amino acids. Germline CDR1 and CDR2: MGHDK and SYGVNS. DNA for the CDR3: TGTGCCAGCAGTGATCGGGACGGCACCGGGGAGCTGTTTTTT. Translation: CASSDRDGTGELFF.

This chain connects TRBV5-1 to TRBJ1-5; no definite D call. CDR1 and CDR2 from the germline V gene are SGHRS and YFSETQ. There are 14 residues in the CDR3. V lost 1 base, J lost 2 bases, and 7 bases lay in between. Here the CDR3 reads CASSLSGGNQPQHF. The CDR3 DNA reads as TGCGCCAGCAGCTTGTCTGGGGGCAATCAGCCCCAGCATTTT.

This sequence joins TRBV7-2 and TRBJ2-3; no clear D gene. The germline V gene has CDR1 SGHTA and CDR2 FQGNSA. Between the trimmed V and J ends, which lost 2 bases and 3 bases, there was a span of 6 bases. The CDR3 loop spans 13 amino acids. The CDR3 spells CASSLIWTDTQYF. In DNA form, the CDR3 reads TGTGCCAGCAGCTTAATCTGGACAGATACGCAGTATTTT.

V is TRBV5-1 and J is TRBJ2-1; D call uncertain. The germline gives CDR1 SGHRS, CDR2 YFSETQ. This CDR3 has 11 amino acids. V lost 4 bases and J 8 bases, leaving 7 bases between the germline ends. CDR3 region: CASSLLDEQFF. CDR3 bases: TGCGCCAGCAGCCTCCTGGATGAGCAGTTCTTC.

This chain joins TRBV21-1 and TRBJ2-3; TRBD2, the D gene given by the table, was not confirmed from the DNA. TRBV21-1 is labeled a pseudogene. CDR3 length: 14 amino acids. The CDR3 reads CAITSGSWGDTQYF. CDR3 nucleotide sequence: TGTGCCATTACGAGCGGGAGCTGGGGAGATACGCAGTATTTT.

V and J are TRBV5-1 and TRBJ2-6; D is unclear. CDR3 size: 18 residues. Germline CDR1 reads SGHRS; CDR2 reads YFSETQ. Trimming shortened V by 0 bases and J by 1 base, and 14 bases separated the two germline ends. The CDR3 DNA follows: TGCGCCAGCAGCTTGGACAGCAAAAGTCTATCTGGGGCCAACGTCCTGACTTTC. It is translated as CASSLDSKSLSGANVLTF.

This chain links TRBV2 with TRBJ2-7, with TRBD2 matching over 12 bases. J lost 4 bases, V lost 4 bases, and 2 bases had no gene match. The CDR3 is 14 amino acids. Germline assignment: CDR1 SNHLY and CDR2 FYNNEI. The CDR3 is CASSGTSGIYEQYF. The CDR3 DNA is TGTGCCAGCAGTGGGACTAGCGGGATTTACGAGCAGTACTTC.

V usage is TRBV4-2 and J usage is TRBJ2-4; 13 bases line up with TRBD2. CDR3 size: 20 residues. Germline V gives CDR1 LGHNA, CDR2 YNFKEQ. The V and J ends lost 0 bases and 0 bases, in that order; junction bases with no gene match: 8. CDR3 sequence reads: CASSQESPGLAGLAKNIQYF. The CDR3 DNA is TGTGCCAGCAGCCAAGAGAGCCCGGGACTAGCGGGGCTAGCCAAAAACATTCAGTACTTC.